This is a list of T cell receptor beta chains from one sample in a study of cytomegalovirus exposure and HLA in healthy donors. Generated by immunoSEQ multiplex PCR, the TCRdb table keeps only in-frame clones and is missing some. The profile shows some 270,000 clones, 65% to 90% of them singletons. Input material: PBMCs. The receptors stem from a woman between 18 and 30 years old in good health and CMV-seronegative. Both conserved end residues are part of each CDR3. The D gene is left open where the match is weak. A row's size may be missing; if present it is once, few, many or a size class.

v_gene,abundance,j_gene,d_gene,CDR3nt,CDR3aa
TRBV11-2,-,TRBJ2-7,-,TGTGCCAGCAGCTCCTACAGCTCCTACGAGCAGTACTTC,CASSSYSSYEQYF
TRBV18,-,TRBJ1-5,-,TGTGCCAGCTCTCATGGACAGCAATCAAGGCCCCAGCATTTT,CASSHGQQSRPQHF
TRBV2,-,TRBJ1-2,TRBD1,TGTGCCAGCAGTGAAGATCCAGGGGGAGGCTACACCTTC,CASSEDPGGGYTF
TRBV11-2,-,TRBJ2-1,-,TGTGCCAGCAGCCCGTCGGGGGCCTACAATGAGCAGTTCTTC,CASSPSGAYNEQFF
TRBV6-6,once,TRBJ2-2,TRBD1,TGTGCCAGCAGTTACCCTGGACAGGGGTACACCGGGGAGCTGTTTTTT,CASSYPGQGYTGELFF
TRBV7-9,-,TRBJ2-7,-,TGTGCCAGCAGCCAGGCAGACTACGAGCAGTACTTC,CASSQADYEQYF
TRBV9,-,TRBJ2-7,-,TGTGCCAGCAGCGTAGGTCTCCCAGTCTACGAGCAGTACTTC,CASSVGLPVYEQYF
TRBV9,-,TRBJ1-3,-,TGTGCCAGCAGCGTAGCCGTAGTGCGTGACACCATATATTTT,CASSVAVVRDTIYF
TRBV4-1,few,TRBJ1-2,-,TGCGCCAGCAGCCAAGGAGATAACTATGGCTACACCTTC,CASSQGDNYGYTF
TRBV5-1,-,TRBJ2-5,-,TGCGCCAGCAGCTTATCAGGGGGGCGAGAGACCCAGTACTTC,CASSLSGGRETQYF
TRBV9,-,TRBJ2-7,TRBD2,TGTGCCAGCAGCCTTGGACTAGCGGGAGAGTACGAGCAGTACTTC,CASSLGLAGEYEQYF
TRBV11-2,-,TRBJ2-7,-,TGTGCCAGCAGCAGGCTGAGGGAGAGCGACGAGCAGTACTTC,CASSRLRESDEQYF
TRBV5-1,-,TRBJ2-1,TRBD2,TGCGCCAGCAGCCGGGGACTAGCGAGCTCCTACAATGAGCAGTTCTTC,CASSRGLASSYNEQFF
TRBV6-1,-,TRBJ2-7,-,TGTGCCAGCAGTGAAATTCTACAGGGTTTCATCTACGAGCAGTACTTC,CASSEILQGFIYEQYF
TRBV7-2,once,TRBJ1-2,TRBD1,TGTGCCAGCAGCCGACAGGGGTACTATGGCTACACCTTC,CASSRQGYYGYTF
TRBV7-6,-,TRBJ2-2,-,TGTGCCAGCACCAAAGGGGGTCCGAACACCGGGGAGCTGTTTTTT,CASTKGGPNTGELFF
TRBV6-5,-,TRBJ2-7,TRBD2,TGTGCCAGCACCCTGGTTAGCGGGGGTTACGAGCAGTACTTC,CASTLVSGGYEQYF
TRBV5-8,-,TRBJ2-1,TRBD1,TGTGCCAGCAGCCTAGGGACAGGGAATATCCACAATGAGCAGTTCTTC,CASSLGTGNIHNEQFF
TRBV5-4,-,TRBJ2-7,TRBD1,TGTGCCAGCAGCTTGGTATTGGGACAGGGAAATAACGAGCAGTACTTC,CASSLVLGQGNNEQYF
TRBV5-4,-,TRBJ1-1,-,TGTGCCAGCAGGGAAACCGGGGGAAACACTGAAGCTTTCTTT,CASRETGGNTEAFF
TRBV7-3,-,TRBJ1-6,TRBD1,TGTGCCAGCAGCTTGGGGACAGGGAATTCACCCCTCCACTTT,CASSLGTGNSPLHF
TRBV9,-,TRBJ2-2,-,TGTGCCAGCAGCGCCCGGACTTCGTTCAGGGAGCTGTTTTTT,CASSARTSFRELFF
TRBV11-3,few,TRBJ2-1,TRBD1,TGTGCCAGCAGCTTAGTAGCCACAGGGGTAGGCAATGAGCAGTTCTTC,CASSLVATGVGNEQFF
TRBV7-6,-,TRBJ2-3,TRBD2,TGTGCCAGCAGCCAGGGCGGGGGGGCCCGCACAGATACGCAGTATTTT,CASSQGGGARTDTQYF
TRBV7-7,-,TRBJ2-3,-,TGTGCTAGCAGCTTAGAGGGGACTAGCACAGATACGCAGTATTTT,CASSLEGTSTDTQYF
TRBV30,-,TRBJ1-5,-,TGTGCCTGGAGTCAGGGCGCCCAGCCCCAGCATTTT,CAWSQGAQPQHF
TRBV28,-,TRBJ1-1,TRBD1,TGTGCCAGCAGTTTACAACTGGGTACAGGGGGCACTGAAGCTTTCTTT,CASSLQLGTGGTEAFF
TRBV5-1,-,TRBJ2-7,-,TGCGCCAGCAGCCCCCTCTCCCCTTCCGGCGAGCAGTACTTC,CASSPLSPSGEQYF
TRBV19,-,TRBJ2-7,-,TGTGCCAGTAGTGCGAGCGTTTTTCTCTACGAGCAGTACTTC,CASSASVFLYEQYF
TRBV7-7,-,TRBJ2-7,TRBD2,TGTGCCAGCAGCTGGGGACTAGCCTACGAGCAGTACTTC,CASSWGLAYEQYF
TRBV29-1,-,TRBJ1-3,-,TGCAGCGCCGGAGGGGAGGGGGAGGCTGGAAACACCATATATTTT,CSAGGEGEAGNTIYF
TRBV2,-,TRBJ1-1,TRBD1,TGTGCCAGCAGGACAGGGGGCATCACTGAAGCTTTCTTT,CASRTGGITEAFF
TRBV28,-,TRBJ2-7,TRBD2,TGTGCCAGCAGCAAAAGACGACCGGGGAGGGGAAGCTACGAGCAGTACTTC,CASSKRRPGRGSYEQYF